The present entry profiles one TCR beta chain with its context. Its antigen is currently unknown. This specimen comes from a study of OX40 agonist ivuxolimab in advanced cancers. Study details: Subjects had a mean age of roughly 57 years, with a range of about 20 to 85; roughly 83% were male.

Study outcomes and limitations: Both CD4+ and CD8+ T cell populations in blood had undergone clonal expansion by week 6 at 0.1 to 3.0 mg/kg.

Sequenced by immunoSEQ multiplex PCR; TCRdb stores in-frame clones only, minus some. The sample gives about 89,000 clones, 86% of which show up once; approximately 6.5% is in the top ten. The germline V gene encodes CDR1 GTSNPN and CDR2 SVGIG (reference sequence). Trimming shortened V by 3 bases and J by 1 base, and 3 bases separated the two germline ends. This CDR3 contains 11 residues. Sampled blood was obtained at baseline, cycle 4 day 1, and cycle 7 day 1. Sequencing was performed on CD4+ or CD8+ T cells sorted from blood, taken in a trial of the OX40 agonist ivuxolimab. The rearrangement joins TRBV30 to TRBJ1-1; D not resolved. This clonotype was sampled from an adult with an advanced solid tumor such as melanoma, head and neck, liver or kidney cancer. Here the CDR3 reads CAWRWNTEAFF. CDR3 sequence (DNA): TGTGCCTGGAGGTGGAACACTGAAGCTTTCTTT.